This T cell receptor (beta chain) was identified during a study of T cell responses to AZD1222 COVID-19 vaccine. General study points: Variant regions that are unmutated are reportedly the target of nearly half of spike-specific TCRs. The donor cohort was predominantly white British with a female majority, and clonal diversity may have been underestimated. The span of vaccine-associated CD4 TCRs extended across spike, with dominance at 160-218 and 743-854. Repertoire collection took place solely once the T cell response had peaked.

TCRdb's copy holds only in-frame clones and misses some; the assay was immunoSEQ multiplex PCR. The table has 75,000 to 90,000 clones, more than 75% seen once. V was clipped by 5 bases and J by 8 bases, with 9 bases between them. The CDR3 runs 11 residues. Worth noting for this clone: Its antigen is undetermined.

The TCR comes from an adult in good health. The genes are TRBV12-3 or TRBV12-4 and TRBJ1-2, with D uncertain. The input for sequencing was peripheral blood, taken on day 0 of AZD1222 vaccination. CDR3 in amino acids: CASSSLDGYTF. In DNA form, the CDR3 reads TGTGCCAGCAGTAGCCTGGACGGCTACACCTTC.